This T cell receptor (beta chain) was recorded in a study of T cells in Graves' hyperthyroidism and ophthalmopathy. Amplified TCR beta CDR3 regions came from RNA transcripts. The study used the HTBI primer set for a first-round RT-PCR of the TCR CDR3. Each CDR3 protein gets one entry after TCRdb re-called the multiplex PCR reads with MiXCR. This sample has hundreds of thousands of distinct CDR3 sequences, with about a sixth found just once. Disease duration under 2 months; hyperthyroidism patients were aged 18 to 65. Investigators excluded patients with uncontrolled infection, other autoimmune disease, pregnancy or lactation. Study outcomes and limitations: Within blood appeared most thyroid clonotypes that had expanded above 0.001. With a median lead of approximately 6 months before onset, the model predicted ophthalmopathy.

The CDR3 has 14 residues. Deletions cut 1 base from V and 6 bases from J, with 13 bases between. The V gene's germline CDR1 is SGHTS and CDR2 YDEGEE. This clonotype was counted at least ten times. Its cognate antigen is unknown. The specimen was blood. The receptor comes from a woman aged 18-29 years with Graves' hyperthyroidism. This chain links TRBV5-8 with TRBJ1-2, with D tentatively TRBD1 (6 bases). In DNA, the CDR3 is TGTGCCAGCAGCTTGTGGCGGGGGCTGAATGGCTACACCTTC. The encoded protein is CASSLWRGLNGYTF.